Given below is one T cell receptor (beta chain) in context. Its antigen is unknown. This specimen belongs to a study of T cell responses to AZD1222 COVID-19 vaccine. Study-wide results and caveats: The donor cohort was predominantly white British with a female majority, and clonal diversity may have been underestimated. Within unmutated variant regions lay the reported targets of nearly half of spike-specific TCRs.

V lost 0 bases to trimming and J lost 6 bases; unmatched junction nucleotides: 6. The CDR3 totals 16 residues. From germline, CDR1 is MGHRA and CDR2 YSYEKL. TCRdb's table, derived via immunoSEQ multiplex PCR, lists solely in-frame clones and lacks some. The repertoire holds more than 110,000 clones, with over 85% as singletons. This specimen was peripheral blood, taken on day 0 of AZD1222 vaccination. The chain has TRBV4-1 and TRBJ2-7; 12 positions match TRBD2. The sequence was collected from an adult in good health. CDR3 in amino acids: CASSQEGASGRGEQYF. CDR3 DNA sequence: TGCGCCAGCAGCCAAGAAGGGGCTAGCGGGAGGGGCGAGCAGTACTTC.